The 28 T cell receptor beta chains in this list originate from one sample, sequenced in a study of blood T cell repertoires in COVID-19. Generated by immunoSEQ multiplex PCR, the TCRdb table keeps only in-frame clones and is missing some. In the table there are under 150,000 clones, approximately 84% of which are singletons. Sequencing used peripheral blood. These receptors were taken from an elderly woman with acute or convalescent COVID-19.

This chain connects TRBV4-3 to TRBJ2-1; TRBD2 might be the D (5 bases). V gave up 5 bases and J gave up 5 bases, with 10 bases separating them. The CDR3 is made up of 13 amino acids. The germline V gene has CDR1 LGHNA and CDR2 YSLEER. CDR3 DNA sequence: TGCGCCAGCAGCTCGGCCGGGGACAATGAGCAGTTCTTC. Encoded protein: CASSSAGDNEQFF.

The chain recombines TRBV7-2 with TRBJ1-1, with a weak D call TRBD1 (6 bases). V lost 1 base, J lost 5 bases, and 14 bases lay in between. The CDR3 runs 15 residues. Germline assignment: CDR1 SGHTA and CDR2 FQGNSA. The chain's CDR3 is CASSLVARQGTEAFF. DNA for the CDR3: TGTGCCAGCAGCTTAGTAGCGCGGCAGGGGACTGAAGCTTTCTTT.

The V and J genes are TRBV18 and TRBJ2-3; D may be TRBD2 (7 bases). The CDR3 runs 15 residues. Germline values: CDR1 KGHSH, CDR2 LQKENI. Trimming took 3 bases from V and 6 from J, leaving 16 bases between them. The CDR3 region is CASSPAGATRDTQYF. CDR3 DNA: TGTGCCAGCTCACCCGCGGGGGCCACTAGGGATACGCAGTATTTT.

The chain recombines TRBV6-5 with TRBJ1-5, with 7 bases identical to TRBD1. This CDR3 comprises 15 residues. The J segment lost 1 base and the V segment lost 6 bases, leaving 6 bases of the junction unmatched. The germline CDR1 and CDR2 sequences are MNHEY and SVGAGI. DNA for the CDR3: TGTGCCAGCAGCCCCGACAGGGAAAGCAATCAGCCCCAGCATTTT. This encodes CASSPDRESNQPQHF.

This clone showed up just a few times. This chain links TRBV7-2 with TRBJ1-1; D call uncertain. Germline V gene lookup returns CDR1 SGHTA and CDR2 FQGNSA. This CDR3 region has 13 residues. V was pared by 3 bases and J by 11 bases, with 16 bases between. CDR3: CASSFTAWTLAFF. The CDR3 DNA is TGTGCCAGCAGCTTTACAGCTTGGACTTTGGCTTTCTTT. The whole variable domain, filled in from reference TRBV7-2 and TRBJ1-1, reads GAGVSQSPSNKVTEKGKDVELRCDPISGHTALYWYRQSLGQGLEFLIYFQGNSAPDKSGLPSDRFSAERTGGSVSTLTIQRTQQEDSAVYLCASSFTAWTLAFFGQGTRLTVV.

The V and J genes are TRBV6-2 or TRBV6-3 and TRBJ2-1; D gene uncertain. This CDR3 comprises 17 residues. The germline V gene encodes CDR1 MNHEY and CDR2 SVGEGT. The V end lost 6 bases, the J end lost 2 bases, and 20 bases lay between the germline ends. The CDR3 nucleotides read TGTGCCAGCAGCCCCGTCCCCCCGGGTCTAGCCTACAATGAGCAGTTCTTC. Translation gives CASSPVPPGLAYNEQFF.

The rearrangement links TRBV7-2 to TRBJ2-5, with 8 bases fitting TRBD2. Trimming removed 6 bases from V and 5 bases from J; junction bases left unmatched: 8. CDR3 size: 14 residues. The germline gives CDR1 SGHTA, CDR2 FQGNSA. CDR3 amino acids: CASSSGLAYETQYF. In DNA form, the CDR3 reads TGTGCCAGCAGTTCCGGACTAGCTTATGAGACCCAGTACTTC.

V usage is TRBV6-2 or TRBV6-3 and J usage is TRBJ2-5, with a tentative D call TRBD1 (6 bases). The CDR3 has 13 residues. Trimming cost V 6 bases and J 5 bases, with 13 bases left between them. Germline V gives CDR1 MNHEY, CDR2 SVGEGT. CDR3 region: CASSWGPGETQYF. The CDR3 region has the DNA TGTGCCAGCAGCTGGGGGCCAGGGGAGACCCAGTACTTC.

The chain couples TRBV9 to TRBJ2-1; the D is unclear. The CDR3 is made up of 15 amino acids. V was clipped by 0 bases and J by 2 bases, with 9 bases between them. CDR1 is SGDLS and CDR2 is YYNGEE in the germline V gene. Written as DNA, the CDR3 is TGTGCCAGCAGCGTAGGTGGCATAACCTACAATGAGCAGTTCTTC. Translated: CASSVGGITYNEQFF.

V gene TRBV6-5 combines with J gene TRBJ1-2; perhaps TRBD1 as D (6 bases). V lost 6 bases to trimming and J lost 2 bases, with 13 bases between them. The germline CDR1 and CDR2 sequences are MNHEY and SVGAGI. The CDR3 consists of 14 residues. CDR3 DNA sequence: TGTGCCAGCAGACAGGACAGAACGAACTATGGCTACACCTTC. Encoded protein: CASRQDRTNYGYTF.

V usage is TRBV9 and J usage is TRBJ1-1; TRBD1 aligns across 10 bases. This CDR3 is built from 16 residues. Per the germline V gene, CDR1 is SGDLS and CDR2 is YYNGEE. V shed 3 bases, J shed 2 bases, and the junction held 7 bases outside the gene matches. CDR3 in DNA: TGTGCCAGCAGCGATGACAGGGGGCTAGCTAACACTGAAGCTTTCTTT. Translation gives CASSDDRGLANTEAFF.

The CDR3 bases are TGCAGCGTTGAAGATAGGATCGGGACTACTAGCTCCTACAATGAGCAGTTCTTC. Protein sequence: CSVEDRIGTTSSYNEQFF. The chain uses TRBV29-1 and TRBJ2-1, with 7 bases matching TRBD2. Germline CDR1 reads SQVTM; CDR2 reads ANQGSEA. The CDR3 contains 18 residues. Germline trimming cut 0 bases from V and 0 bases from J; bases unmatched to any gene: 11.

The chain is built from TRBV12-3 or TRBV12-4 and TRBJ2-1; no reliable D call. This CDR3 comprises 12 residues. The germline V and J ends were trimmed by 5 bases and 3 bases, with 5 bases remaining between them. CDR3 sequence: CASSPLYNEQFF. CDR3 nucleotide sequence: TGTGCCAGCAGTCCCCTCTACAATGAGCAGTTCTTC.

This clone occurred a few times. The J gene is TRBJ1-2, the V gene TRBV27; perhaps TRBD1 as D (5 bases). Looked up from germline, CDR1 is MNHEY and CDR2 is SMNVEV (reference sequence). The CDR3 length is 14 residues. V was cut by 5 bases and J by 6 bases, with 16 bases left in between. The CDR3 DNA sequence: TGTGCCAGCAGTCCCGCCCCGGGGGTTAATGGCTACACCTTC. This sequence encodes CASSPAPGVNGYTF.

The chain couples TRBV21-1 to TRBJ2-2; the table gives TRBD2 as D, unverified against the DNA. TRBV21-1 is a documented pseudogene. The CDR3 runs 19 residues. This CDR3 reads CASSKGGPLAGGRSGELFF. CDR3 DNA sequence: TGTGCCAGCAGCAAAGGAGGCCCCCTAGCGGGGGGTCGTTCCGGGGAGCTGTTTTTT.

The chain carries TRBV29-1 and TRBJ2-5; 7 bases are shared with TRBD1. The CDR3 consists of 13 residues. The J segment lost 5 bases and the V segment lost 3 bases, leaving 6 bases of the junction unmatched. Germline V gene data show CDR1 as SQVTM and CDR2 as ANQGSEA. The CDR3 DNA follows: TGCAGCGTTGAGGACAGGTTGGGGGAGACCCAGTACTTC. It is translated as CSVEDRLGETQYF.

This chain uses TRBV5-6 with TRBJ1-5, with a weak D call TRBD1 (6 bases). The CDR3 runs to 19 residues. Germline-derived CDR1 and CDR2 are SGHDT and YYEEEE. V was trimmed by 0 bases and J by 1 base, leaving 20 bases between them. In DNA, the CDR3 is TGTGCCAGCAGCTTGGCGGTCAGGGGACCAGAACAGAGCAATCAGCCCCAGCATTTT. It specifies CASSLAVRGPEQSNQPQHF.

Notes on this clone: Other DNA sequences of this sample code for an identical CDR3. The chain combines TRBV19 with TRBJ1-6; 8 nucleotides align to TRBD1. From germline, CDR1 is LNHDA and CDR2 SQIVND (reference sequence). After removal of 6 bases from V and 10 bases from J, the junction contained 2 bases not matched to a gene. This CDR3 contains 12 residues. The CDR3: CASRDRDSPLHF. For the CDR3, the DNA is TGTGCCAGTAGGGACAGGGACTCACCCCTCCACTTT.

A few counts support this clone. The CDR3 spells CASSEVGGRAEKLFF. The DNA for the CDR3 is TGTGCCAGCAGTGAAGTCGGAGGGAGGGCTGAAAAACTGTTTTTT. This rearrangement joins TRBV2 to TRBJ1-4; unclear D gene. Trimming took 1 base from V and 7 from J, leaving 13 bases between them. Germline CDR1 SNHLY, CDR2 FYNNEI. The CDR3 has 15 amino acids.

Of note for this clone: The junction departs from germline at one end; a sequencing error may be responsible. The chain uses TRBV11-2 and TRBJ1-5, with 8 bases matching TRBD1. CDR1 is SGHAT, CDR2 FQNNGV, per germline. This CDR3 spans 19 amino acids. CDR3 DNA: TGTGCCAGCAGCGGAACCTCGGGACAGGATGCTACCCCCAATCGGCCCCAGCATTTT. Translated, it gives CASSGTSGQDATPNRPQHF.

The CDR3 nucleotides are TGTGCCAGCAGCTTAGAAGGAGGGAGGAACAATCAGCCCCAGCATTTT. This translates into CASSLEGGRNNQPQHF. The genes are TRBV7-2 and TRBJ1-5; D not certain. The V gene lost 1 base and the J gene lost 3 bases, with 13 bases spanning the gap. CDR1 SGHTA and CDR2 FQGNSA come from the germline V gene. This CDR3 comprises 16 residues.

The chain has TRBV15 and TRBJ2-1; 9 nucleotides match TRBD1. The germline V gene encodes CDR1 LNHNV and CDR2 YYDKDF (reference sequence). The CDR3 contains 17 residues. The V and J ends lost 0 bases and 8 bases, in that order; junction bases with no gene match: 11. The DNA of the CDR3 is TGTGCCACCAGCAGAGATAAGGGACAGGGAGGTTGGGATGAGCAGTTCTTC. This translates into CATSRDKGQGGWDEQFF.

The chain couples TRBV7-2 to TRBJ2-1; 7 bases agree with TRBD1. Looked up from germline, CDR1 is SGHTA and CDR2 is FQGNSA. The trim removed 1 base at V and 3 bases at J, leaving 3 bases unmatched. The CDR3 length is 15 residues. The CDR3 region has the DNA TGTGCCAGCAGCTTAGACGCAGGGGGCTACAATGAGCAGTTCTTC. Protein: CASSLDAGGYNEQFF. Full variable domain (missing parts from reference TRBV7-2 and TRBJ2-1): GAGVSQSPSNKVTEKGKDVELRCDPISGHTALYWYRQSLGQGLEFLIYFQGNSAPDKSGLPSDRFSAERTGGSVSTLTIQRTQQEDSAVYLCASSLDAGGYNEQFFGPGTRLTVL.

For the CDR3, the DNA is TGTGCCAGCAGCAAGACTAGCGGGGCTAACACCGGGGAGCTGTTTTTT. Amino acids: CASSKTSGANTGELFF. The chain is built from TRBV7-2 and TRBJ2-2; 11 bases line up with TRBD2. Unmatched junction bases numbered 4, after V lost 5 bases and J lost 2 bases. The length of the CDR3 is 16 residues. The germline V gene has CDR1 SGHTA and CDR2 FQGNSA.

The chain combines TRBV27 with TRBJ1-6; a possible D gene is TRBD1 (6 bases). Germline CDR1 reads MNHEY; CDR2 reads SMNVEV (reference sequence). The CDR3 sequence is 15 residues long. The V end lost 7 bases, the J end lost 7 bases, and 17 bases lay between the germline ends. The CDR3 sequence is CASTRDTRLNSPLHF. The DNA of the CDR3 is TGTGCCAGCACCCGGGACACAAGACTGAATTCACCCCTCCACTTT.

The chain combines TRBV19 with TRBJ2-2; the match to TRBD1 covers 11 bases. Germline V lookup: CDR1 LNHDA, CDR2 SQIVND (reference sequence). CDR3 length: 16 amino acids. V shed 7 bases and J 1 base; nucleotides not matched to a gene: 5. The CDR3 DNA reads TGTGCCAGTATGAGGGACAGGGGGTTGAACACCGGGGAGCTGTTTTTT. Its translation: CASMRDRGLNTGELFF. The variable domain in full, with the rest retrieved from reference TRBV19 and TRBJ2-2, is DGGITQSPKYLFRKEGQNVTLSCEQNLNHDAMYWYRQDPGQGLRLIYYSQIVNDFQKGDIAEGYSVSREKKESFPLTVTSAQKNPTAFYLCASMRDRGLNTGELFFGEGSRLTVL.

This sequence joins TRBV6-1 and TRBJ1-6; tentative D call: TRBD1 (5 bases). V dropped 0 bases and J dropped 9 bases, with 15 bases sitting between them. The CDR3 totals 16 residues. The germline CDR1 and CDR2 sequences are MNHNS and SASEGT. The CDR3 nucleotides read TGTGCCAGCAGTGAAGCGGGTCGGGGGACGTTTTCACCCCTCCACTTT. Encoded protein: CASSEAGRGTFSPLHF.

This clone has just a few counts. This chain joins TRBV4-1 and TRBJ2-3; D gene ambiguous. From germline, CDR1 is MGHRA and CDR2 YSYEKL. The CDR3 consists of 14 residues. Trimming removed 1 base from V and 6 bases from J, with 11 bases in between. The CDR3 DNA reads TGCGCCAGCAGCCAAGTACCGCTCCGGGATACGCAGTATTTT. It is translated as CASSQVPLRDTQYF.